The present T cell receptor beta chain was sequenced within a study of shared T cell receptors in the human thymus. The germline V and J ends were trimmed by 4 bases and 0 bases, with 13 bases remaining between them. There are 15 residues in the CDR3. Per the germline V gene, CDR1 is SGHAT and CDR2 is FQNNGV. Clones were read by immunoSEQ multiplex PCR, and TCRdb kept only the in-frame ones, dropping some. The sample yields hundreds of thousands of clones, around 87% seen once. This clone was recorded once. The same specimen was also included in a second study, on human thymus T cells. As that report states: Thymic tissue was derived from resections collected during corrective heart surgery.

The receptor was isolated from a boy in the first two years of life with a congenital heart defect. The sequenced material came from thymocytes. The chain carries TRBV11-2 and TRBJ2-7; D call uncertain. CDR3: CASSSAAVSSYEQYF. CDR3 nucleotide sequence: TGTGCCAGCAGCTCCGCGGCGGTATCCTCCTACGAGCAGTACTTC.